Listed below are T cell receptor beta chains from one sample, sequenced in a study of radiation and T cells in renal cell carcinoma. Data came from immunoSEQ multiplex PCR; TCRdb stores just in-frame clones and leaves some out. The data hold 50,000 to 75,000 clones, with approximately 80% observed a single time. The sequencing used blood, collected from a patient whose treatment included radiotherapy and nephrectomy. The receptors were sampled from a man in his sixties with renal cell carcinoma. The conserved cysteine and the conserved F or W are not part of the CDR3 here.

j_call v_call cdr3_aa
TRBJ2-2 TRBV19 ASIPTGGTIGAGELF
TRBJ1-3 TRBV21-1 ASSKTAGDPSSGNTIY
TRBJ1-2 TRBV11-2 ASSSTRDRGREGYT
TRBJ2-3 TRBV6-1 ASSEGRGRYTDTQY
TRBJ2-7 TRBV2 ASSKGGVLSFEQY
TRBJ1-2 TRBV5-8 ASSLVSGYT
TRBJ2-2 TRBV9 ASSVVGGSLDGELF
TRBJ1-5 TRBV30 AWSVSSSGANQPQH
TRBJ2-1 TRBV14 ASSLGLAGVGEQF
TRBJ2-1 TRBV9 ASSGTSTEQF
TRBJ1-2 TRBV5-1 ASSLDMNYGYT